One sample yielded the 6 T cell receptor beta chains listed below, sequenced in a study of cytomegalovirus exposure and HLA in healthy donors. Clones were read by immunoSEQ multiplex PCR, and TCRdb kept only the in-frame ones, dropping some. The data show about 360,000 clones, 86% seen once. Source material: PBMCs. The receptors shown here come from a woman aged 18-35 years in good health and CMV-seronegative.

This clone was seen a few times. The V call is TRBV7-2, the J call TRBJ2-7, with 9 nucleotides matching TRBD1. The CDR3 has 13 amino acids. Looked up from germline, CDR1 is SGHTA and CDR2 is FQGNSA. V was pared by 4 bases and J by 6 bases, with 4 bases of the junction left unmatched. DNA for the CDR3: TGTGCCAGCAGCTCTACAGGGGGCTTCGAGCAGTACTTC. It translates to CASSSTGGFEQYF.

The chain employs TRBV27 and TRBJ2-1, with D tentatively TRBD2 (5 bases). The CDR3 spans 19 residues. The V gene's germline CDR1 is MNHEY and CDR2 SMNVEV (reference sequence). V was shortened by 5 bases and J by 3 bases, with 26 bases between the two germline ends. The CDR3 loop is CASSALSRAVYLYYNEQFF. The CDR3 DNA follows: TGTGCCAGCAGTGCCCTCTCTCGAGCGGTTTATCTTTACTACAATGAGCAGTTCTTC.

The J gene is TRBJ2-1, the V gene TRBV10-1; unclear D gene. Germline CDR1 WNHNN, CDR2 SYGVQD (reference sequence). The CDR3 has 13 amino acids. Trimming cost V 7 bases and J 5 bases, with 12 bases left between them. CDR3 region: CASNGAGHNEQFF. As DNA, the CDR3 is TGCGCCAGCAACGGCGCAGGCCACAATGAGCAGTTCTTC.

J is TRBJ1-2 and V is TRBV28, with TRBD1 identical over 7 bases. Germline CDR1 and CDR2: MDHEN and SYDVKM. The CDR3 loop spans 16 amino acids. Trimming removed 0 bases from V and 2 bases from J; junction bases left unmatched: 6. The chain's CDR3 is CASSLWAGGINYGYTF. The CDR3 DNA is TGTGCCAGCAGTTTATGGGCAGGGGGTATAAACTATGGCTACACCTTC.

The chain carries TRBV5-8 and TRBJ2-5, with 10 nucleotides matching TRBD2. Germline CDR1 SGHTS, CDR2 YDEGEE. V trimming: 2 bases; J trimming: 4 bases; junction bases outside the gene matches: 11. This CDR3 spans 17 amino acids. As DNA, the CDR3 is TGTGCCAGCAGCTTCCAGCGGGGGGGAAATCTGGTAGAGACCCAGTACTTC. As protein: CASSFQRGGNLVETQYF.

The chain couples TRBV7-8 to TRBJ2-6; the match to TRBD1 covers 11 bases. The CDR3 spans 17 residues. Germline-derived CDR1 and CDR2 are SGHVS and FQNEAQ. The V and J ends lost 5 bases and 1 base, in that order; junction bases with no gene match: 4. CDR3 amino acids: CASSDRDRGSGANVLTF. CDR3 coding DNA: TGTGCCAGCAGCGACCGGGACAGGGGGTCTGGGGCCAACGTCCTGACTTTC. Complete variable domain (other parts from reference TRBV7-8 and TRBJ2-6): GAGVSQSPRYKVAKRGQDVALRCDPISGHVSLFWYQQALGQGPEFLTYFQNEAQLDKSGLPSDRFFAERPEGSVSTLKIQRTQQEDSAVYLCASSDRDRGSGANVLTFGAGSRLTVL.